This T cell receptor beta chain emerged from a study of blood T cell repertoires in COVID-19. Across the whole study: The United States, Italy and Spain supplied acute and convalescent COVID-19 samples. In each case, the material was cDNA or gDNA derived from T cells, B-cell-depleted T cells, or PBMCs.

In the original processing: Amplification of reference gene primers provided the estimated nucleated cell counts. TCRdb's table, derived via immunoSEQ multiplex PCR, lists solely in-frame clones and lacks some. V and J calls and clone size are those listed in that table; D and trimming were worked out from the DNA. The profile covers over 130,000 clones, with around 87% appearing a single time and roughly 4.5% taken by the ten largest. The CDR3 totals 13 residues. Trimming left V 7 bases short and J 2 bases short, with 10 bases between. From germline, CDR1 is MNHEY and CDR2 SVGAGI. The sample was peripheral blood. The chain couples TRBV6-5 to TRBJ2-3; D perhaps matches TRBD1 (6 bases). The clonotype was recovered from a woman in her sixties or seventies with active or convalescent COVID-19. The CDR3 reads CASTKGDTDTQYF. The CDR3 DNA is TGTGCCAGCACCAAGGGGGACACAGATACGCAGTATTTT.